This T cell receptor (beta chain) was obtained from a study of blood T cell repertoires in COVID-19. Looking at the study overall: The analysed material was cDNA or gDNA that came from T cells, B-cell-depleted T cells, or PBMCs.

For recovered donors of Cohort 3, there were two negative PCRs, clearance, or symptom resolution. Clones were sequenced by immunoSEQ multiplex PCR, and TCRdb holds only the in-frame ones, with some missing. The sample includes some 320,000 clones, 89% of them seen just once. Sequenced sample: PBMCs or T cells enriched from blood (not recorded which). The TCR comes from a man aged 55 to 69 who had recovered from COVID-19.

The CDR3 DNA follows: TGTGCCAGCAGCGCCAGGACTTATGGCTACACCTTC. Protein product: CASSARTYGYTF. The V and J genes are TRBV9 and TRBJ1-2, with D uncertain. This CDR3 is built from 12 residues. CDR1 SGDLS and CDR2 YYNGEE come from the germline V gene. V lost 3 bases to trimming and J lost 5 bases, with 8 bases between them.